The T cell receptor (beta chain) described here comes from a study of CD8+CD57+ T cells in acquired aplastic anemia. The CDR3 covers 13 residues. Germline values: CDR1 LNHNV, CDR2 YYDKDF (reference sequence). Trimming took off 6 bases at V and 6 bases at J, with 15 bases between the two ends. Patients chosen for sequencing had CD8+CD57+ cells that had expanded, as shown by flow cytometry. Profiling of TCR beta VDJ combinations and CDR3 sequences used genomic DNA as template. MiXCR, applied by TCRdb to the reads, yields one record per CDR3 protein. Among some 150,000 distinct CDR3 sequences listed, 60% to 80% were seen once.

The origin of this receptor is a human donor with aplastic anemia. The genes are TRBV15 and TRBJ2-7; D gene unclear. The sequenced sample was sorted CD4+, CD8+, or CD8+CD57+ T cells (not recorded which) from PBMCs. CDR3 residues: CATRDVLGFEQYF. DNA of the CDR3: TGTGCCACCAGGGACGTTCTGGGTTTCGAGCAGTACTTC.